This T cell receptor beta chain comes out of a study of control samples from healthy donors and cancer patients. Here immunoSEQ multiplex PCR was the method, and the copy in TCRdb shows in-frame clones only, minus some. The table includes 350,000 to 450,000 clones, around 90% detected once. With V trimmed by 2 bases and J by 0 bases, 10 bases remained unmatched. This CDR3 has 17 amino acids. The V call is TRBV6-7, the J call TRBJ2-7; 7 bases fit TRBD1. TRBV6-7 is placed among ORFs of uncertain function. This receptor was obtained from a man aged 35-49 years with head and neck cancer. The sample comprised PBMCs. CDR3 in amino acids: CASSYTTRTGYSYEQYF. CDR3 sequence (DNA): TGTGCCAGCAGTTACACCACCAGGACAGGCTACTCCTACGAGCAGTACTTC.